These T cell receptor beta chains were read from a single sample in a study of T-cell reconstitution after alpha-beta-depleted transplantation in children. TCRdb re-derived calls from the PCR reads in MiXCR, one entry per CDR3 protein. Of approximately 190,000 distinct CDR3 sequences listed, approximately 6% are singletons. The sequencing here drew on PBMCs, taken before TCRalphabeta/CD19-depleted stem cell transplant. The receptors shown here come from a girl less than two years old with combined immunodeficiency, due to receive a stem cell transplant. CDR3s include the opening cysteine and the closing phenylalanine or tryptophan. D genes are given only for firm matches. Only some rows state a clone size, as once, few, many or a class for expanded clones.

D,J,size,V,DNA,CDR3
.,TRBJ2-1,many,TRBV29-1,TGCAGCGTTGAGGCCTACTCCATCAGCTCCTACAATGAGCAGTTCTTC,CSVEAYSISSYNEQFF
TRBD1,TRBJ2-4,few,TRBV5-1,TGCGCCAGCAGCCCGGGACAGGGGGCGGCGTTAAGCAAAAACATTCAGTACTTC,CASSPGQGAALSKNIQYF
.,TRBJ1-1,few,TRBV12-5,TGTGCTAGTGGTTGGATACTCAGGGGCGAGAACACTGAAGCTTTCTTT,CASGWILRGENTEAFF
.,TRBJ2-7,.,TRBV30,TGTGCCTGGAGAACAGGCTTTCGCTCCGAGCAGTACTTC,CAWRTGFRSEQYF
TRBD2,TRBJ2-5,few,TRBV4-3,TGCGCCAGCAGCCACCGGACTAGCGGGAGGGCCAAGAAGACCCAGTACTTC,CASSHRTSGRAKKTQYF
.,TRBJ1-1,many,TRBV5-1,TGTGCCAGCAGCTTAGAGGTGAACACTGAAGCTTTCTTT,CASSLEVNTEAFF
.,TRBJ2-5,.,TRBV10-2,TGCGCCAGCAGTGAGTCGATAGGACGGCTGGAGACCCAGTACTTC,CASSESIGRLETQYF
.,TRBJ1-1,many,TRBV4-1,TGCGCCAGCAGCCAAGAACCGGGACGGGATGACACTGAAGCTTTCTTT,CASSQEPGRDDTEAFF
.,TRBJ1-3,many,TRBV4-1,TGCGCCAGCAGCCTAAGGGTGGAGCGGAACACCATATATTTT,CASSLRVERNTIYF
TRBD1,TRBJ2-3,many,TRBV5-1,TGCGCCAGCATCCTGGACAGGCCTAGCACAGATACGCAGTATTTT,CASILDRPSTDTQYF
.,TRBJ2-1,many,TRBV12-3/TRBV12-4,TGTGCCAGCAGTTTTGATGAGCAGTTCTTC,CASSFDEQFF
.,TRBJ2-5,many,TRBV4-3,TGCGCCAGCAGCCAAGGTCACAGCTTGGACGGGACCCAGTACTTC,CASSQGHSLDGTQYF
.,TRBJ2-1,many,TRBV4-2,TGTGCCAGCAGCCAATACCGGAATGAGCAGTTCTTC,CASSQYRNEQFF
.,TRBJ2-1,many,TRBV4-1,TGCGCCAGCAGCCTACCTGGGGGCGTGGGGGGGCCGGGTAATGAGCAGTTCTTC,CASSLPGGVGGPGNEQFF
.,TRBJ1-4,many,TRBV11-2,TGTGCCAGCAGCTCCACCCAGGGAGACAATGAAAAACTGTTTTTT,CASSSTQGDNEKLFF
.,TRBJ2-7,many,TRBV24-1,TGTGCCACCAGTGATTCCCGCGGCTTTGGACAGTTATACGAGCAGTACTTC,CATSDSRGFGQLYEQYF
.,TRBJ2-1,few,TRBV5-4,TGTGCCAGCAGCTTGTTGCAGGGGCGGGATGAGCAGTTCTTC,CASSLLQGRDEQFF
.,TRBJ2-3,many,TRBV6-2/TRBV6-3,TGTGCCAGCAGAGTTTGGTACCGCACAGATACGCAGTATTTT,CASRVWYRTDTQYF
.,TRBJ2-5,few,TRBV20-1,TGCAGTGCTAGAGTACTAGCCACGGCGGTGGAGACCCAGTACTTC,CSARVLATAVETQYF
TRBD2,TRBJ2-1,few,TRBV5-5,TGTGCCAGCAGCTACTATAGCGGGAAAGGTAAAAATGAGCAGTTCTTC,CASSYYSGKGKNEQFF
.,TRBJ2-5,.,TRBV6-6,TGTGCCAGCAGTCACTACAGGATTCAAGAGACCCAGTACTTC,CASSHYRIQETQYF
.,TRBJ1-1,.,TRBV18,TGTGCCAGCTCGCCAAGCAGGGACCCTGAAGCTTTCTTT,CASSPSRDPEAFF
TRBD1,TRBJ1-6,many,TRBV28,TGTGCCAGCAGGGAGGGGGCGACGAATTCACCCCTCCACTTT,CASREGATNSPLHF
.,TRBJ2-1,few,TRBV12-3/TRBV12-4,TGTGCCAGCAGTCCTCAGGGACATGAGCAGTTCTTC,CASSPQGHEQFF
.,TRBJ2-3,many,TRBV19,TGTGCCAGTAGCCCCTCAGGGGTCGACACAGATACGCAGTATTTT,CASSPSGVDTDTQYF
.,TRBJ2-1,few,TRBV27,TGTGCCAGCAGTCTAGCGTCAGGGATAATCTCCTACAATGAGCAGTTCTTC,CASSLASGIISYNEQFF
TRBD1,TRBJ2-1,many,TRBV14,TGTGCCAGCAGCCAAGCGACAGGGGCCTCCTACAATGAGCAGTTCTTC,CASSQATGASYNEQFF
.,TRBJ2-5,many,TRBV4-2,TGTGCCAGCAGCCAAGAATGGCGGATGGGCCAAGAGACCCAGTACTTC,CASSQEWRMGQETQYF
.,TRBJ2-7,many,TRBV28,TGTGCCAGCAGTTACCTGGCGGGATCCTACGAGCAGTACTTC,CASSYLAGSYEQYF
.,TRBJ1-1,many,TRBV5-1,TGCGCCAGCAGCTTGGGGGTCCGTACTGAAGCTTTCTTT,CASSLGVRTEAFF
.,TRBJ1-2,.,TRBV5-5,TGTGCCAGCAGCTTTGTAGGCAGCTATAACTATGGCTACACCTTC,CASSFVGSYNYGYTF
.,TRBJ2-1,many,TRBV12-3/TRBV12-4,TGTGCCAGCAGTTCCACCTTCTATGAGCAGTTCTTC,CASSSTFYEQFF
.,TRBJ2-2,many,TRBV9,TGTGCCAGCAGCGTAGGCGGGGACACCGGGGAGCTGTTTTTT,CASSVGGDTGELFF
.,TRBJ2-2,many,TRBV29-1,TGCAGCGTCCCATCGTGGGGGAACACCGGGGAGCTGTTTTTT,CSVPSWGNTGELFF
.,TRBJ2-5,.,TRBV20-1,TGCAGTGCCGGAGAAGTAAAGACCCAGTACTTC,CSAGEVKTQYF
TRBD2,TRBJ2-5,many,TRBV6-5,TGTGCCAGTGGACTAGCCATGGGAGAGACCCAGTACTTC,CASGLAMGETQYF
.,TRBJ2-1,many,TRBV4-2,TGTGCCAGCAGCCAGGGGGGCCGGGATGAGCAGTTCTTC,CASSQGGRDEQFF
.,TRBJ2-1,.,TRBV13,TGTGCCAGCAGCTCCCGGGGGTCCTCGGGGGATGAGCAGTTCTTC,CASSSRGSSGDEQFF
.,TRBJ2-1,many,TRBV7-9,TGTGCCAGCAGCTTACTTGGGACGGGAAATGAGCAGTTCTTC,CASSLLGTGNEQFF
.,TRBJ2-7,many,TRBV7-2,TGTGCCAGCAGCTTAGCGTATTTCCACGAGCAGTACTTC,CASSLAYFHEQYF
.,TRBJ2-2,many,TRBV7-7,TGTGCCAGCAGCCGGGGGACCGGGGAGCTGTTTTTT,CASSRGTGELFF
.,TRBJ2-4,many,TRBV20-1,TGCAGTGCTAGAAGTAACAGGGAAGCCAAAAACATTCAGTACTTC,CSARSNREAKNIQYF
TRBD1,TRBJ2-7,many,TRBV6-1,TGTGCCAGCAGTGACCGACAGGGGGGGTTTTACGAGCAGTACTTC,CASSDRQGGFYEQYF
.,TRBJ2-1,many,TRBV4-3,TGCGCCAGCAGCCAAGGGCAGCGGGAGCAGTTCTTC,CASSQGQREQFF
.,TRBJ1-1,few,TRBV3-1,TGTGCCAGCAGCCGGGACCCCGGGCCGAGAGCTTTCTTT,CASSRDPGPRAFF
TRBD1,TRBJ2-1,many,TRBV4-2,TGTGCCAGCACCCAACCGGGACAGGCGTTTGATGAGCAGTTCTTC,CASTQPGQAFDEQFF
TRBD2,TRBJ2-1,many,TRBV29-1,TGCAGCGTTGAAGACGTGACTAGCGTTCCACCGATCGATTTATGGTACTACAATGAGCAGTTCTTC,CSVEDVTSVPPIDLWYYNEQFF
.,TRBJ1-1,many,TRBV10-3,TGTGCCATCAGTGGTCGGGTGAACACTGAAGCTTTCTTT,CAISGRVNTEAFF
TRBD1,TRBJ2-2,many,TRBV6-5,TGTGCCAGCAGTTACGGACAGGCGAGAACCGGGGAGCTGTTTTTT,CASSYGQARTGELFF
.,TRBJ1-4,many,TRBV20-1,TGCAGTGCTAGCCTGATACAGGATGAAAAACTGTTTTTT,CSASLIQDEKLFF
TRBD2,TRBJ2-1,many,TRBV7-9,TGTGCCAGCTCTCCTCTACTAGCGGGAGACAATGAGCAGTTCTTC,CASSPLLAGDNEQFF
.,TRBJ2-1,many,TRBV5-1,TGCGCCAGCAGCTTATTCCCGGATCCCTACAATGAGCAGTTCTTC,CASSLFPDPYNEQFF
.,TRBJ2-3,many,TRBV7-2,TGTGCCAGCAGCTTAAATAGGGGCAAGTATTTT,CASSLNRGKYF